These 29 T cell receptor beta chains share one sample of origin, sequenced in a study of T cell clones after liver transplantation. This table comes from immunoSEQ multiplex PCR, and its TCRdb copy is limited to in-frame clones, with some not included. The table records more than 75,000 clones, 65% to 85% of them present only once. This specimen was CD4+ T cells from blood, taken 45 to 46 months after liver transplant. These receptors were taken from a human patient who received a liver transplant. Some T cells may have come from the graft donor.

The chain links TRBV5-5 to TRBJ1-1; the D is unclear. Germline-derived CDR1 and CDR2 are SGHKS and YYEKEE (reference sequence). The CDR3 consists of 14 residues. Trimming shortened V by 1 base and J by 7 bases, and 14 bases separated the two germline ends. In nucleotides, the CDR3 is TGTGCCAGCAGCTTGCGGCTTACCTGGGGTGAAGCTTTCTTT. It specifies CASSLRLTWGEAFF.

CDR3 sequence (DNA): TGCGCCAGCAGCCAAGATGTATTAGCGCGGTCTTTGGGGCAGTTCTTC. Amino acids: CASSQDVLARSLGQFF. The V and J genes are TRBV4-3 and TRBJ2-1; D is perhaps TRBD2 (5 bases). This CDR3 spans 16 amino acids. Looked up from germline, CDR1 is LGHNA and CDR2 is YSLEER. Between the trimmed V and J ends, which lost 0 bases and 12 bases, there was a span of 21 bases.

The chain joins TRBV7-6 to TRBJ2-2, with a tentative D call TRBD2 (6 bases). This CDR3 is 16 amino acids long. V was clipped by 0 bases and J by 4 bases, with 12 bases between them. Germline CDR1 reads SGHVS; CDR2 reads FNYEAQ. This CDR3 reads CASSLAGGAVTGELFF. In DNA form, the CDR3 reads TGTGCCAGCAGCTTAGCGGGAGGAGCGGTCACCGGGGAGCTGTTTTTT.

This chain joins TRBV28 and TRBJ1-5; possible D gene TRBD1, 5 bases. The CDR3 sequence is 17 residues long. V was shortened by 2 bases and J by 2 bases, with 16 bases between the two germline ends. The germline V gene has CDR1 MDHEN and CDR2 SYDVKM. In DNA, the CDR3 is TGTGCCAGCAGTTTACCCGAGACAGCCTTAGGCAATCAGCCCCAGCATTTT. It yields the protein CASSLPETALGNQPQHF.

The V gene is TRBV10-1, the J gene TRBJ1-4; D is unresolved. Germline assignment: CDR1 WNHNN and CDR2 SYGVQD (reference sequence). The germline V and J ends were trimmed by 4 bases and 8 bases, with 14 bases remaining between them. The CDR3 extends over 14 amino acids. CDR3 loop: CASSGSLREEKLFF. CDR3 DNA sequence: TGCGCCAGCAGTGGTTCCCTGAGGGAAGAAAAACTGTTTTTT.

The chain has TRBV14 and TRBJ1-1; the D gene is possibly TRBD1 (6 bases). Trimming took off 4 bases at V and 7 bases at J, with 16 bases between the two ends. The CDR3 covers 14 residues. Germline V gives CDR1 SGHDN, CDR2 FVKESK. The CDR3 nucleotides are TGTGCCAGCAGCCGTAGACTACAGGGTGATGAAGCTTTCTTT. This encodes CASSRRLQGDEAFF.

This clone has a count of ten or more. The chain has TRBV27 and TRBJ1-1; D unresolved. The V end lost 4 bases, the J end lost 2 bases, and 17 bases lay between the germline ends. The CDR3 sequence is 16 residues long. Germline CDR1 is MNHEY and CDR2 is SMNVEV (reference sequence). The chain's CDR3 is CASSYISGNINTEAFF. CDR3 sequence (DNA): TGTGCCAGCAGTTACATAAGCGGAAACATCAACACTGAAGCTTTCTTT.

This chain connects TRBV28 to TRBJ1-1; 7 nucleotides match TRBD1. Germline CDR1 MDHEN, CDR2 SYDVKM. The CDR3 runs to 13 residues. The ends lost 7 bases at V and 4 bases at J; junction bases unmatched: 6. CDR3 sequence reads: CASIQQGSTEAFF. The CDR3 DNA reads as TGTGCCAGCATACAACAGGGGAGCACTGAAGCTTTCTTT.

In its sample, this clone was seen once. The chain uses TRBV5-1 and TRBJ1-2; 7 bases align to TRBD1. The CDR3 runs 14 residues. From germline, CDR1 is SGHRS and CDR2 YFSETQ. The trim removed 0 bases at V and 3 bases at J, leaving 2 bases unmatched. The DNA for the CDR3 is TGCGCCAGCAGCTTGGCCGACAGGGACTATGGCTACACCTTC. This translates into CASSLADRDYGYTF.

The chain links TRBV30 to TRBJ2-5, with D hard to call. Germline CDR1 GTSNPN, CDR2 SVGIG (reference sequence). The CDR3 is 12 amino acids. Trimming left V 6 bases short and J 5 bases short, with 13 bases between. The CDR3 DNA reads TGTGCCTGTCGAGATTCTGGGGAGACCCAGTACTTC. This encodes CACRDSGETQYF.

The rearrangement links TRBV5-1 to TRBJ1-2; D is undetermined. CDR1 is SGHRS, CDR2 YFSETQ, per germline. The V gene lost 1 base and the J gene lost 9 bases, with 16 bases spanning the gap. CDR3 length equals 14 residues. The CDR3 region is CASSLSPGVSSYTF. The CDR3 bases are TGCGCCAGCAGCTTGAGTCCTGGGGTCTCGAGCTACACCTTC.

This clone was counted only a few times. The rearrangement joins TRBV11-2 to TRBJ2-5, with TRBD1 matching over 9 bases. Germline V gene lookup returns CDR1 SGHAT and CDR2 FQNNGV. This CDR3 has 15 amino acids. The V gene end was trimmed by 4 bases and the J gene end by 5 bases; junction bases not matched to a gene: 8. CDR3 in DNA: TGTGCCAGCAGCTCCTTACAGGGGGCGTACGAGACCCAGTACTTC. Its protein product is CASSSLQGAYETQYF. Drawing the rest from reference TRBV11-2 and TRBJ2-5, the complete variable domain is EAGVAQSPRYKIIEKRQSVAFWCNPISGHATLYWYQQILGQGPKLLIQFQNNGVVDDSQLPKDRFSAERLKGVDSTLKIQPAKLEDSAVYLCASSSLQGAYETQYFGPGTRLLVL.

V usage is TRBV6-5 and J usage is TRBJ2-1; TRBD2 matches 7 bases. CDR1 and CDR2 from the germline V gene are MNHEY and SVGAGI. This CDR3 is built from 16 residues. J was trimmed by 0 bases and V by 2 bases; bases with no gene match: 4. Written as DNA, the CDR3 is TGTGCCAGCAGTTACGATCAGCGGGGCTCCTACAATGAGCAGTTCTTC. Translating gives CASSYDQRGSYNEQFF.

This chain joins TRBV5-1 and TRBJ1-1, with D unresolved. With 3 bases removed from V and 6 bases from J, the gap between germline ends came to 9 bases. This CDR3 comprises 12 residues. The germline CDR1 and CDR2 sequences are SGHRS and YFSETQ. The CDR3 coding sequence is TGCGCCAGCAGCTCTGAGGGCGCTGAAGCTTTCTTT. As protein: CASSSEGAEAFF.

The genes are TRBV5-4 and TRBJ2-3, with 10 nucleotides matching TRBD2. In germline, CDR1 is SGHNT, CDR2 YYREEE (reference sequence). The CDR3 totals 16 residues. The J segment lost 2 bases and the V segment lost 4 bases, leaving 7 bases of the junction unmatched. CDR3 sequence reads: CASSLRTSGITDTQYF. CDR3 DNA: TGTGCCAGCAGCCTACGCACTAGCGGGATCACAGATACGCAGTATTTT.

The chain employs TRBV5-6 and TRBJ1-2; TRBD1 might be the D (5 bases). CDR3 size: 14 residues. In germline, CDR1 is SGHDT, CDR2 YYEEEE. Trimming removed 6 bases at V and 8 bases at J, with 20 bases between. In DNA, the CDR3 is TGTGCCAGCACCCCGAAGATAGGGGTTAAGGGCTACACCTTC. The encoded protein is CASTPKIGVKGYTF. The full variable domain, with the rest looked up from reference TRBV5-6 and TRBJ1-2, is DAGVTQSPTHLIKTRGQQVTLRCSPKSGHDTVSWYQQALGQGPQFIFQYYEEEERQRGNFPDRFSGHQFPNYSSELNVNALLLGDSALYLCASTPKIGVKGYTFGSGTRLTVV.

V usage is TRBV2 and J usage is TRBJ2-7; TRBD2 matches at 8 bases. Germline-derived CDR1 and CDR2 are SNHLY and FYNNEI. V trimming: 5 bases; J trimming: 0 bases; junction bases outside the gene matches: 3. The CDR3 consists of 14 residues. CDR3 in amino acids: CASSTSGLSYEQYF. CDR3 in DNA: TGTGCCAGCAGTACTAGCGGACTCTCCTACGAGCAGTACTTC.

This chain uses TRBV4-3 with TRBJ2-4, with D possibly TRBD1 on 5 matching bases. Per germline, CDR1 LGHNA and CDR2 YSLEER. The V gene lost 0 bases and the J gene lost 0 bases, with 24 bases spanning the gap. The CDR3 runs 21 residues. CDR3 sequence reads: CASSQEAGQSLSTLAKNIQYF. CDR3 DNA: TGCGCCAGCAGCCAAGAAGCCGGACAATCTTTAAGCACACTAGCCAAAAACATTCAGTACTTC.

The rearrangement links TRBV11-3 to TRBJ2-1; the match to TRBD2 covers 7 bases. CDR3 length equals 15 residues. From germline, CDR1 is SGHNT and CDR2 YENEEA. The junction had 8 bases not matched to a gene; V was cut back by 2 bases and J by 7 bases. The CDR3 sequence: CASSLTASGENEQFF. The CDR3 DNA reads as TGTGCCAGCAGCTTAACAGCTAGCGGTGAAAATGAGCAGTTCTTC.

CDR3 residues: CAISERGPYEQYF. CDR3 DNA sequence: TGTGCCATCAGTGAAAGGGGACCCTACGAGCAGTACTTC. This chain links TRBV10-3 with TRBJ2-7, with D perhaps being TRBD1 or TRBD2 (5 bases each). Per the germline V gene, CDR1 is ENHRY and CDR2 is SYGVKD. V lost 3 bases and J 2 bases, leaving 8 bases between the germline ends. CDR3 length: 13 residues.

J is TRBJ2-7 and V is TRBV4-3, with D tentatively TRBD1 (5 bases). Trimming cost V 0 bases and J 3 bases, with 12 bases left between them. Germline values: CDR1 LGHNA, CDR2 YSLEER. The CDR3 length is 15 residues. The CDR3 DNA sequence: TGCGCCAGCAGCCAAGACAGGGTTGGATTCTACGAGCAGTACTTC. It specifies CASSQDRVGFYEQYF.

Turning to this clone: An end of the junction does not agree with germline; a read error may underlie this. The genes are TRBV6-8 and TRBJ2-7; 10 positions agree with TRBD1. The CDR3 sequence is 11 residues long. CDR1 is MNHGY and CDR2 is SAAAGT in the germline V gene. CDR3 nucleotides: TGCCCAAACCGGGACAGGGGAAAGCAGTACTTC. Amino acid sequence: CPNRDRGKQYF.

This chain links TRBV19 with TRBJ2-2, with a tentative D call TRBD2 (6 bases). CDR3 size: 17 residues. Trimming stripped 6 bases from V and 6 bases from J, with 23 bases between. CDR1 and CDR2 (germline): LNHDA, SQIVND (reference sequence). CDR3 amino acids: CASSHPEGTPFPGELFF. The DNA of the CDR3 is TGTGCCAGTAGCCACCCCGAGGGGACTCCCTTTCCCGGGGAGCTGTTTTTT.

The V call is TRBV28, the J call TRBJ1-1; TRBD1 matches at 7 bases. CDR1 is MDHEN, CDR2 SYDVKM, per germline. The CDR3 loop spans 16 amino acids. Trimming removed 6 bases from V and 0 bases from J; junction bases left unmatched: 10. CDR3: CASSRGTASMNTEAFF. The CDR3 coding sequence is TGTGCCAGCAGCCGCGGGACAGCCTCTATGAACACTGAAGCTTTCTTT.

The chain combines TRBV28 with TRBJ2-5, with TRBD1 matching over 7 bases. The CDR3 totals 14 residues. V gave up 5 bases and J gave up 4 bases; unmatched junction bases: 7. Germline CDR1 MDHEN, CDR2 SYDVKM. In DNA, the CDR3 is TGTGCCAGCAGTCCATTGGGGACAGTAGAGACCCAGTACTTC. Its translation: CASSPLGTVETQYF.

CDR3 sequence reads: CASSFRSGSTGELFF. CDR3 coding DNA: TGTGCCAGCAGCTTCAGAAGCGGGAGTACCGGGGAGCTGTTTTTT. This rearrangement joins TRBV7-2 to TRBJ2-2, with 8 bases matching TRBD2. This CDR3 spans 15 amino acids. CDR1 is SGHTA and CDR2 is FQGNSA in the germline V gene. The V gene end was trimmed by 3 bases and the J gene end by 5 bases; junction bases not matched to a gene: 5.

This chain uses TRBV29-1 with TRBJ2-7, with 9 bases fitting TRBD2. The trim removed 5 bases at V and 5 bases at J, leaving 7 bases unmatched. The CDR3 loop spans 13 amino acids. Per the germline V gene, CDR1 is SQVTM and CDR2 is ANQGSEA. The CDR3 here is CSVYTGLADEQYF. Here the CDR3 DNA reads TGCAGCGTTTACACGGGACTAGCAGACGAGCAGTACTTC.

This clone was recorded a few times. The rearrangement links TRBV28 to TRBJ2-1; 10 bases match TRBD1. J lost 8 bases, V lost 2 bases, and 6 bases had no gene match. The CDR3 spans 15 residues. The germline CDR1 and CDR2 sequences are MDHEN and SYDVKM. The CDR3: CASSLMGQGTDEQFF. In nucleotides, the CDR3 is TGTGCCAGCAGTTTAATGGGACAGGGGACAGATGAGCAGTTCTTC.

The CDR3 bases are TGTGCCAGCAGTACCCTCGGACAGCTAGTTAATGAAAAACTGTTTTTT. This codes for CASSTLGQLVNEKLFF. The V and J genes are TRBV28 and TRBJ1-4; D possibly corresponds to TRBD1 (6 bases). The CDR3 contains 16 residues. The germline V and J ends were trimmed by 5 bases and 4 bases, with 17 bases remaining between them. Germline loops: CDR1 MDHEN, CDR2 SYDVKM. The complete variable domain, with remaining parts taken from reference TRBV28 and TRBJ1-4, reads DVKVTQSSRYLVKRTGEKVFLECVQDMDHENMFWYRQDPGLGLRLIYFSYDVKMKEKGDIPEGYSVSREKKERFSLILESASTNQTSMYLCASSTLGQLVNEKLFFGSGTQLSVL.